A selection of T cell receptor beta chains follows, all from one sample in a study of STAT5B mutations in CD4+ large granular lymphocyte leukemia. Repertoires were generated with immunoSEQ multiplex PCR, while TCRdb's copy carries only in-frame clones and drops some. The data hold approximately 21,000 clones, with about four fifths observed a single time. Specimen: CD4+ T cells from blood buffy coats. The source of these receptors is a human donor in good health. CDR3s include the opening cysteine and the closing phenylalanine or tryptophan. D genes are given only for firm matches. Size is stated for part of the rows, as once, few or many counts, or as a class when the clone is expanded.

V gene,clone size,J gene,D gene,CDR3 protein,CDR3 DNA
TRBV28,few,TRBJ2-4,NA,CASSFTYGTPTSLAKNIQYF,TGTGCCAGCAGCTTCACTTACGGGACTCCCACCTCCCTAGCCAAAAACATTCAGTACTTC
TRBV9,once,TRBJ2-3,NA,CASSPLVADTQYF,TGTGCCAGCAGCCCGCTTGTGGCAGATACGCAGTATTTT
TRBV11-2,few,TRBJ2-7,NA,CASSTRGWGYEQYF,TGTGCCAGCTCAACCAGGGGTTGGGGCTACGAGCAGTACTTC
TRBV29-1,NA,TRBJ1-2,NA,CSGGSWGGNGYTF,TGCAGCGGGGGCTCTTGGGGGGGCAATGGCTACACCTTC
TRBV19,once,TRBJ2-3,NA,CASSIGGWDTQYF,TGTGCCAGTAGTATAGGGGGCTGGGATACGCAGTATTTT
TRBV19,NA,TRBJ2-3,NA,CASSLRLEDTQYF,TGTGCCAGTAGTCTCAGACTAGAAGATACGCAGTATTTT
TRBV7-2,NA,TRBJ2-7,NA,CASSLAVGNYEQYF,TGTGCCAGCAGCTTAGCGGTGGGGAACTACGAGCAGTACTTC
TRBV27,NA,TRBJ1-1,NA,CASSPRVLNTEAFF,TGTGCCAGCAGTCCCCGGGTCCTGAACACTGAAGCTTTCTTT
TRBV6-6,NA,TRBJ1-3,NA,CASSSRLGESGNTIYF,TGTGCCAGCAGCAGCCGGCTGGGGGAGTCTGGAAACACCATATATTTT
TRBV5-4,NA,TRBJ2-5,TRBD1,CASSSRQGAETQYF,TGTGCCAGCAGCTCCCGACAGGGGGCGGAGACCCAGTACTTC
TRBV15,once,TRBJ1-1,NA,CATSRTIGENTEAFF,TGTGCCACCAGCAGAACAATAGGAGAGAACACTGAAGCTTTCTTT
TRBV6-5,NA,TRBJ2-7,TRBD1,CASSFDRDYEQYF,TGTGCCAGCAGTTTCGACAGGGACTACGAGCAGTACTTC
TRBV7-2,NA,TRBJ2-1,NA,CASRSGNNNEQFF,TGTGCCAGCAGGTCGGGAAACAACAATGAGCAGTTCTTC
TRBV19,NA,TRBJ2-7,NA,CASSPSGVRRNEQYF,TGTGCCAGTAGCCCATCGGGGGTGAGGCGGAACGAGCAGTACTTC
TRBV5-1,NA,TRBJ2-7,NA,CASSLGGSAYEQYF,TGCGCCAGCAGCTTGGGCGGCTCAGCCTACGAGCAGTACTTC
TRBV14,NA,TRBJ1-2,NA,CASSQDFGGWSYTF,TGTGCCAGCAGCCAAGACTTCGGGGGGTGGAGCTACACCTTC
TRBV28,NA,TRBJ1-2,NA,CASSPPESNYGYTF,TGTGCCAGCAGCCCCCCCGAGTCGAACTATGGCTACACCTTC
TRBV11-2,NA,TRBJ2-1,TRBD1,CASSRRGPDHNEQFF,TGTGCCAGCAGCCGTAGGGGGCCGGACCACAATGAGCAGTTCTTC
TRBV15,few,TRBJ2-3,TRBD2,CATSSGLAGNTDTQYF,TGTGCCACCAGCAGTGGACTAGCGGGTAATACAGATACGCAGTATTTT
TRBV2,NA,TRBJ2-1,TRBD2,CASSEAVMGLQYNEQFF,TGTGCCAGCAGTGAAGCGGTGATGGGACTACAGTACAATGAGCAGTTCTTC